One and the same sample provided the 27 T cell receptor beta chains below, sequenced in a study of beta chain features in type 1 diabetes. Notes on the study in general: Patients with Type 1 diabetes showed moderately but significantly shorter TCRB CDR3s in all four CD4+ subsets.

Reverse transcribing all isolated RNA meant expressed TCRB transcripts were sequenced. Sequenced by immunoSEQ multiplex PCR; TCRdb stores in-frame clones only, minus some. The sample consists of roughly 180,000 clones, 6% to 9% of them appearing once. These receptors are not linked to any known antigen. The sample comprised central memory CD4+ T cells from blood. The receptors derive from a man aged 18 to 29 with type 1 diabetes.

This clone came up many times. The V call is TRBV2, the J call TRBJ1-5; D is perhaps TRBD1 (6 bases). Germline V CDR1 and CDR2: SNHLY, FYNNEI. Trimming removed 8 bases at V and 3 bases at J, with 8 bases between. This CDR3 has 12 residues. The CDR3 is CASRDTNQPQHF. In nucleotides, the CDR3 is TGTGCCAGCCGGGACACCAATCAGCCCCAGCATTTT.

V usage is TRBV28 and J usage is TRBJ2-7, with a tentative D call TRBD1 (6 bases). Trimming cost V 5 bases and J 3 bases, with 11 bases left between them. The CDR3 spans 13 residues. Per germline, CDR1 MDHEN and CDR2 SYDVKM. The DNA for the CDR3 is TGTGCCAGCAGTCTCCTACAGGGCTACGAGCAGTACTTC. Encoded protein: CASSLLQGYEQYF.

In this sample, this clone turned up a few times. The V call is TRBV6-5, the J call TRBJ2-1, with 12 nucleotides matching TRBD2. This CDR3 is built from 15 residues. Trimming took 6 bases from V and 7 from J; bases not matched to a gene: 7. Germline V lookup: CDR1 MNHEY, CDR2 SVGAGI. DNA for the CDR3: TGTGCCAGCAGGCAGACTAGCGGGAGTAAGAATGAGCAGTTCTTC. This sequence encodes CASRQTSGSKNEQFF.

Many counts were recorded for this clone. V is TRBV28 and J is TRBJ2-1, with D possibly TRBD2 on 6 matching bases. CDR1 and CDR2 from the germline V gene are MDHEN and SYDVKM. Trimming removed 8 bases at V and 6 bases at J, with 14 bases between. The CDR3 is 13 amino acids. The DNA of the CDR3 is TGTGCCAGCTCCGGGGACTTGATCAATGAGCAGTTCTTC. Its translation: CASSGDLINEQFF.

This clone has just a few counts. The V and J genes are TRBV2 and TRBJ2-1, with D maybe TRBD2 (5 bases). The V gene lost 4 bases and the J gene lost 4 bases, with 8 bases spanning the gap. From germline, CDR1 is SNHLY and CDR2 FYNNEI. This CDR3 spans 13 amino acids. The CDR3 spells CASSVSGYNEQFF. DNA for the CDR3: TGTGCCAGCAGTGTAAGCGGTTACAATGAGCAGTTCTTC.

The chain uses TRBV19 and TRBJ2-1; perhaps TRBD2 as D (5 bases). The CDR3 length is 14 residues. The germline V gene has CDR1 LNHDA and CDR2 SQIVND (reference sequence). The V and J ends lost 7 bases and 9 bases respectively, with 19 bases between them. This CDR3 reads CASILREGFSEQFF. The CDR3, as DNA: TGTGCCAGTATCCTCCGGGAAGGGTTCAGTGAGCAGTTCTTC.

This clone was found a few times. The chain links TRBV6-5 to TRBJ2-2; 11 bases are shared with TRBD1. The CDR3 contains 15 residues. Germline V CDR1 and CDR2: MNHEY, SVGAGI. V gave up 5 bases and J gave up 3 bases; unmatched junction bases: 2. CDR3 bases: TGTGCCAGCAGTGGGACAGGGGGATACACCGGGGAGCTGTTTTTT. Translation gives CASSGTGGYTGELFF.

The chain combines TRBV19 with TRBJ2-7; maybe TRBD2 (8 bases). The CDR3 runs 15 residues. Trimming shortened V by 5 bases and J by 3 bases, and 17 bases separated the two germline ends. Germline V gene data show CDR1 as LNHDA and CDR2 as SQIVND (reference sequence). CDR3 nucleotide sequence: TGTGCCAGTAGTCCCCGGGAGGGGGCCTTCTACGAGCAGTACTTC. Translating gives CASSPREGAFYEQYF.

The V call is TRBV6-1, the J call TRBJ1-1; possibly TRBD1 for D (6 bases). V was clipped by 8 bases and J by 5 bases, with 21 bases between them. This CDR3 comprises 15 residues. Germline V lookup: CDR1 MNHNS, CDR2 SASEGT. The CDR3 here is CASGGGSGAHTEAFF. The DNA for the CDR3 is TGTGCCAGCGGAGGCGGTTCAGGGGCGCATACTGAAGCTTTCTTT.

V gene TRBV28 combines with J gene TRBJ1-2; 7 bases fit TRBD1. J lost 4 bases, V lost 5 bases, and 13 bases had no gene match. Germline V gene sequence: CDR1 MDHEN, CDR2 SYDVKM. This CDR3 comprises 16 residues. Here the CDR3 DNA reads TGTGCCAGCAGTACCTCGGACAGGCTCTGGGCCTATGGCTACACCTTC. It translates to CASSTSDRLWAYGYTF.

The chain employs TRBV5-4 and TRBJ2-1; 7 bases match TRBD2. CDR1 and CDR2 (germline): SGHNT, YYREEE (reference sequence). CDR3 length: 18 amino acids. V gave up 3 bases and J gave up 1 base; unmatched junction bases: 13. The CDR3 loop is CASSSGAGGRSSYNEQFF. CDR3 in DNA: TGTGCCAGCAGCTCCGGGGCCGGCGGGAGATCATCCTACAATGAGCAGTTCTTC.

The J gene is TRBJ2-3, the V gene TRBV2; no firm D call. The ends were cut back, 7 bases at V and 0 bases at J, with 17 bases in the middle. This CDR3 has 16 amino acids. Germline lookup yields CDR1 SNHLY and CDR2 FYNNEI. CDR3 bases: TGTGCCAGCACCTCCCTAAGCTTCCGTAGCACAGATACGCAGTATTTT. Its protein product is CASTSLSFRSTDTQYF.

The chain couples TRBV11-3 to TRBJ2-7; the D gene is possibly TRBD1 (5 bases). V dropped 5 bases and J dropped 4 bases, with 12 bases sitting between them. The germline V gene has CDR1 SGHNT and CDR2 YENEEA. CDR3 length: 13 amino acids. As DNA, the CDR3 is TGTGCCAGCAGCCTTGGAACAGGATACGAGCAGTACTTC. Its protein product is CASSLGTGYEQYF.

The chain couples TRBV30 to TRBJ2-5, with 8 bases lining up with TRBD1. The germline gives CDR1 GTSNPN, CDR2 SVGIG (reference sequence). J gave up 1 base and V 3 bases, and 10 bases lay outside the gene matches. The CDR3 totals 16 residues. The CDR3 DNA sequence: TGTGCCTGGAGGGCCTTGGGACAGGCTGCCCAAGAGACCCAGTACTTC. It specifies CAWRALGQAAQETQYF.

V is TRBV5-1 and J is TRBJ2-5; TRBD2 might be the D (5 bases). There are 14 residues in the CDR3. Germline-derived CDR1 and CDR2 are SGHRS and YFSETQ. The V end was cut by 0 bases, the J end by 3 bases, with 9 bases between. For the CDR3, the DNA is TGCGCCAGCAGCTTGGCTCGGGAAAAAGAGACCCAGTACTTC. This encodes CASSLAREKETQYF.

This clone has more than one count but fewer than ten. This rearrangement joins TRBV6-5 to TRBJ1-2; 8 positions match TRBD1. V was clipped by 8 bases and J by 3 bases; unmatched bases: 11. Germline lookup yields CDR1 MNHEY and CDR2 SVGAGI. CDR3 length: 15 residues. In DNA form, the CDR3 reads TGTGCCAGCCGCTTAGCAGGGGGCGTGTACTATGGCTACACCTTC. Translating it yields CASRLAGGVYYGYTF.

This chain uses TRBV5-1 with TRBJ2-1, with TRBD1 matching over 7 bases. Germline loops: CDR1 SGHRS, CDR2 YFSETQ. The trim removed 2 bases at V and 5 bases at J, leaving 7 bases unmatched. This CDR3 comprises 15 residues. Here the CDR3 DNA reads TGCGCCAGCAGCTTCGGCGACAGGGAGAACAATGAGCAGTTCTTC. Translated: CASSFGDRENNEQFF.

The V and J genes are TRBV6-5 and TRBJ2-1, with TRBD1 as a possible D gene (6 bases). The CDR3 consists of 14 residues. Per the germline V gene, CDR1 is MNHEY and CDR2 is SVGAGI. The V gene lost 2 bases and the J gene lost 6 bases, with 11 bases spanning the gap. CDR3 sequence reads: CASSYARGVNEQFF. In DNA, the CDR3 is TGTGCCAGCAGTTACGCCAGGGGTGTCAATGAGCAGTTCTTC.

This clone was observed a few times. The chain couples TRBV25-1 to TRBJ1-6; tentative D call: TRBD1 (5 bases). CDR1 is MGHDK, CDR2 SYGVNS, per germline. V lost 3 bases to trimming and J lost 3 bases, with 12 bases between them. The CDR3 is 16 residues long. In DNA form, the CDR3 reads TGTGCCAGCAGTGACAAGGGGAACCTCTATAATTCACCCCTCCACTTT. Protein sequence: CASSDKGNLYNSPLHF. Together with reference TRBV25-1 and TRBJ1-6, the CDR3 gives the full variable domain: EADIYQTPRYLVIGTGKKITLECSQTMGHDKMYWYQQDPGMELHLIHYSYGVNSTEKGDLSSESTVSRIRTEHFPLTLESARPSHTSQYLCASSDKGNLYNSPLHFGNGTRLTVT.

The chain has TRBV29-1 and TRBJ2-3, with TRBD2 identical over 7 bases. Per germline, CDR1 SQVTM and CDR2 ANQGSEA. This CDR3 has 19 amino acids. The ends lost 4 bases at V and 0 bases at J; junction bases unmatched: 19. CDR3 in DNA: TGCAGCGTTGTTGTCAAGCGGGACCAGACGATTTCTAGCACAGATACGCAGTATTTT. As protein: CSVVVKRDQTISSTDTQYF.

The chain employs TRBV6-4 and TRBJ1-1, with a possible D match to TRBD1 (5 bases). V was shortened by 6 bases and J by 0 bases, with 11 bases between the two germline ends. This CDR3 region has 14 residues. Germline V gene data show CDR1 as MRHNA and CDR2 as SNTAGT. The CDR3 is CASRAGRLNTEAFF. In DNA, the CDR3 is TGTGCCAGCAGGGCAGGGCGTTTGAACACTGAAGCTTTCTTT.

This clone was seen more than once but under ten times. The CDR3 loop is CASSVAGSPEEKLFF. CDR3 sequence (DNA): TGTGCCAGCAGCGTAGCGGGGTCCCCGGAAGAAAAACTGTTTTTT. The V and J genes are TRBV9 and TRBJ1-4; D gene uncertain. Germline CDR1 is SGDLS and CDR2 is YYNGEE. The V gene lost 0 bases and the J gene lost 8 bases, with 14 bases spanning the gap. CDR3 length equals 15 residues. The full variable domain, with the rest looked up from reference TRBV9 and TRBJ1-4, is DSGVTQTPKHLITATGQRVTLRCSPRSGDLSVYWYQQSLDQGLQFLIQYYNGEERAKGNILERFSAQQFPDLHSELNLSSLELGDSALYFCASSVAGSPEEKLFFGSGTQLSVL.

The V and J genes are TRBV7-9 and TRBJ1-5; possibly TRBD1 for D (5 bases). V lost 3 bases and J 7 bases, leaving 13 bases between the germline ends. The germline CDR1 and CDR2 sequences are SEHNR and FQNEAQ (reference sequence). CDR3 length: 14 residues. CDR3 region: CASSLMGGAQPQHF. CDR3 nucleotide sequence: TGTGCCAGCAGCTTGATGGGGGGAGCACAGCCCCAGCATTTT.

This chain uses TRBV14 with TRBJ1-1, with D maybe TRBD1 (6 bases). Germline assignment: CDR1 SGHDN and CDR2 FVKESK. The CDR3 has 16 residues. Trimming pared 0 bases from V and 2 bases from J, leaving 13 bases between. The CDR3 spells CASSQDRGHANTEAFF. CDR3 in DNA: TGTGCCAGCAGCCAAGATCGGGGACACGCCAACACTGAAGCTTTCTTT.

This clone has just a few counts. The CDR3 nucleotides are TGTGCCAGCAGCGAGGACAGGGCTCAGCCCCAGCATTTT. Translating gives CASSEDRAQPQHF. This chain links TRBV11-2 with TRBJ1-5, with 8 bases lining up with TRBD1. Germline trimming cut 5 bases from V and 6 bases from J; bases unmatched to any gene: 3. CDR1 is SGHAT and CDR2 is FQNNGV in the germline V gene. The CDR3 has 13 amino acids.

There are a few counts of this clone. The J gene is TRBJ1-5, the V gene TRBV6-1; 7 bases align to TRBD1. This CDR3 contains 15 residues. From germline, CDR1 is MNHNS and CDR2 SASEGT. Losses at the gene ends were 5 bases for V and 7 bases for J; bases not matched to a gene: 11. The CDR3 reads CASSTRGRGGQPQHF. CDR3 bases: TGTGCCAGCAGTACAAGGGGGCGCGGCGGCCAGCCCCAGCATTTT.

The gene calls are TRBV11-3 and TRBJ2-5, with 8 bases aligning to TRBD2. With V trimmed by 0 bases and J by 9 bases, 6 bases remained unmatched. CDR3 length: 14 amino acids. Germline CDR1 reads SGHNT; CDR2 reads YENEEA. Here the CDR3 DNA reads TGTGCCAGCAGCTTAGATGTCCCAGCGGGGGCCCAGTACTTC. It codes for CASSLDVPAGAQYF.